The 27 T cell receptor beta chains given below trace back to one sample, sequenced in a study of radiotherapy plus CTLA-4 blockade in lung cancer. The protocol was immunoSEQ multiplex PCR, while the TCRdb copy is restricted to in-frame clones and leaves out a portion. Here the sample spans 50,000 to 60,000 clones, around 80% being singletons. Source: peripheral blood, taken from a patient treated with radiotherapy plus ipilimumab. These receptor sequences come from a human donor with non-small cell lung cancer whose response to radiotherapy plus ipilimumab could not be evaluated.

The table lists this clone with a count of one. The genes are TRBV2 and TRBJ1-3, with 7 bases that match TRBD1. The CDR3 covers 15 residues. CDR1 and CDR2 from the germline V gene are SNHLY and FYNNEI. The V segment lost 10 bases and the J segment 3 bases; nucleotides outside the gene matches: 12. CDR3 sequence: CATAQQGNFGNTIYF. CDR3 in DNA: TGTGCCACCGCACAACAGGGGAACTTTGGAAACACCATATATTTT. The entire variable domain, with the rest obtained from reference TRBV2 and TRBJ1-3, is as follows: EPEVTQTPSHQVTQMGQEVILRCVPISNHLYFYWYRQILGQKVEFLVSFYNNEISEKSEIFDDQFSVERPDGSNFTLKIRSTKLEDSAMYFCATAQQGNFGNTIYFGEGSWLTVV.

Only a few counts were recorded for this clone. CDR3 sequence reads: CASSQGPGQGGGGELFF. Here the CDR3 DNA reads TGCGCCAGCAGCCAGGGACCGGGACAGGGCGGGGGCGGGGAGCTGTTTTTT. This chain uses TRBV4-3 with TRBJ2-2, with TRBD1 identical over 9 bases. The germline V gene encodes CDR1 LGHNA and CDR2 YSLEER. There are 17 residues in the CDR3. The trim removed 3 bases at V and 7 bases at J, leaving 12 bases unmatched.

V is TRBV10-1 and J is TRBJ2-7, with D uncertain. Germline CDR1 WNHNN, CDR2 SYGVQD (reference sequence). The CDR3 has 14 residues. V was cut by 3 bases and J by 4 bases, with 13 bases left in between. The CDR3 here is CASSDGTRLYEQYF. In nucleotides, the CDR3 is TGCGCCAGCAGTGATGGAACGAGGCTATACGAGCAGTACTTC.

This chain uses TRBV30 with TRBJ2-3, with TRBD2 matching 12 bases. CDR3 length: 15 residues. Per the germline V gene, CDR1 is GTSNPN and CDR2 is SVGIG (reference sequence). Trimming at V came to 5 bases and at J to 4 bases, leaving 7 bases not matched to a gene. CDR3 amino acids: CAWDLAGGGADTQYF. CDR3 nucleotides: TGTGCCTGGGACCTAGCGGGAGGGGGGGCAGATACGCAGTATTTT.

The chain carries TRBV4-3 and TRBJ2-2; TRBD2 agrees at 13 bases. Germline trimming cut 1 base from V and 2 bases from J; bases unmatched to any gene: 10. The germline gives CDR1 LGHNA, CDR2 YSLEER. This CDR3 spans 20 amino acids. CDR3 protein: CASSQGPGLAGPLNTGELFF. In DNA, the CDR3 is TGCGCCAGCAGCCAAGGACCGGGACTAGCGGGACCGTTAAACACCGGGGAGCTGTTTTTT.

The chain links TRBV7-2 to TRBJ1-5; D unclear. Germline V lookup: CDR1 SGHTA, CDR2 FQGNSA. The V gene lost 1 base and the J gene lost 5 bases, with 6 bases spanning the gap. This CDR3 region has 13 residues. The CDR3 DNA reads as TGTGCCAGCAGCTTAGATAGAGATCAGCCCCAGCATTTT. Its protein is CASSLDRDQPQHF. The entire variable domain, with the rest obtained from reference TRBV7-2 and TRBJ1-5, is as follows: GAGVSQSPSNKVTEKGKDVELRCDPISGHTALYWYRQSLGQGLEFLIYFQGNSAPDKSGLPSDRFSAERTGGSVSTLTIQRTQQEDSAVYLCASSLDRDQPQHFGDGTRLSIL.

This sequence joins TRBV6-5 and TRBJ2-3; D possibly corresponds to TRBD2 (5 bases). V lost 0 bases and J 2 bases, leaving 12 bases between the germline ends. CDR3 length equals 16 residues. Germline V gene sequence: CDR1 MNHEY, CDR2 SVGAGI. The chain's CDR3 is CASSYSRGRYTDTQYF. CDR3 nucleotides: TGTGCCAGCAGTTACTCTCGTGGGAGATACACAGATACGCAGTATTTT.

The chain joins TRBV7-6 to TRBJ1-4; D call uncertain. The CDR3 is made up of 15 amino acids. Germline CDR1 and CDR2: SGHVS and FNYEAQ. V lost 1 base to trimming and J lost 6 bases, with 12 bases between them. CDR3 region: CASSLGTLLDEKLFF. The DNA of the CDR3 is TGTGCCAGCAGCTTAGGTACTCTCTTGGATGAAAAACTGTTTTTT.

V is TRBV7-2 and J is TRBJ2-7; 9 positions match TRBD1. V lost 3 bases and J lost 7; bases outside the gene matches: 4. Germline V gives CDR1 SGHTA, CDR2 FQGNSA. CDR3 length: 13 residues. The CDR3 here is CASSLGQGGEQYF. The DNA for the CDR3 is TGTGCCAGCAGCTTGGGACAGGGAGGGGAGCAGTACTTC.

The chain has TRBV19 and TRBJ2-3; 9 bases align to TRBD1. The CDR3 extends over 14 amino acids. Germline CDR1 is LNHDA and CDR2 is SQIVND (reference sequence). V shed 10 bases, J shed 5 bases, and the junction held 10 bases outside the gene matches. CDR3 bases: TGTGCCAACCAACAGGGGGCTAAGGGAGATACGCAGTATTTT. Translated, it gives CANQQGAKGDTQYF.

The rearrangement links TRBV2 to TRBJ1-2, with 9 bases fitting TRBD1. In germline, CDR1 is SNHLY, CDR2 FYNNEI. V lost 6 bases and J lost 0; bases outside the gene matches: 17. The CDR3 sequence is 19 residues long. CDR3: CASRAGAGQGQGSNYGYTF. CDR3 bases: TGTGCCAGCAGGGCCGGCGCGGGACAGGGCCAGGGCTCTAACTATGGCTACACCTTC. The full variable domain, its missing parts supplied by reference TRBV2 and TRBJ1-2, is EPEVTQTPSHQVTQMGQEVILRCVPISNHLYFYWYRQILGQKVEFLVSFYNNEISEKSEIFDDQFSVERPDGSNFTLKIRSTKLEDSAMYFCASRAGAGQGQGSNYGYTFGSGTRLTVV.

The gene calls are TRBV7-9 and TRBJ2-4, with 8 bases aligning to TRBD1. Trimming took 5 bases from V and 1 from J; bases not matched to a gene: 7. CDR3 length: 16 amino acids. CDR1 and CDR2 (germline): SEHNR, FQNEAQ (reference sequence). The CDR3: CASSPGGAVAKNIQYF. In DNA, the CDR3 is TGTGCCAGCAGCCCAGGGGGCGCGGTTGCCAAAAACATTCAGTACTTC.

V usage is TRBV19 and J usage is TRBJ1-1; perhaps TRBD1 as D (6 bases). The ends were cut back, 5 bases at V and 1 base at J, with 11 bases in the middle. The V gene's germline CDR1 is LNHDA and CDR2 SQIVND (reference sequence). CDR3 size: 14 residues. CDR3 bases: TGTGCCAGTAGTCTCGGACAGAGGAACACTGAAGCTTTCTTT. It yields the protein CASSLGQRNTEAFF.

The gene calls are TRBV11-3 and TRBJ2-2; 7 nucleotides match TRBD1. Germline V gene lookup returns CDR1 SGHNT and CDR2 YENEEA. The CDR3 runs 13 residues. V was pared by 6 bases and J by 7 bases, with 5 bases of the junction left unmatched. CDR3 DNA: TGTGCCAGCAGTTCCAGGGGGAGCGGGGAGCTGTTTTTT. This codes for CASSSRGSGELFF.

CDR3 amino acids: CASTTGVGEAFF. The DNA of the CDR3 is TGTGCCAGCACCACGGGGGTCGGGGAAGCTTTCTTT. The chain carries TRBV6-5 and TRBJ1-1; D might be TRBD1 (5 bases). This CDR3 has 12 residues. Looked up from germline, CDR1 is MNHEY and CDR2 is SVGAGI. The V and J ends lost 7 bases and 8 bases respectively, with 14 bases between them.

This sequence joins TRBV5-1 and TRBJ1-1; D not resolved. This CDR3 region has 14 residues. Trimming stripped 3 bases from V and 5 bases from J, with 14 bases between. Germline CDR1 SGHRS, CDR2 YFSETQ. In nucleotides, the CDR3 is TGCGCCAGCAGCTCCTCGGGAGGGAGTACTGAAGCTTTCTTT. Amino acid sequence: CASSSSGGSTEAFF. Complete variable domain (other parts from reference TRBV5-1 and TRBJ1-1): KAGVTQTPRYLIKTRGQQVTLSCSPISGHRSVSWYQQTPGQGLQFLFEYFSETQRNKGNFPGRFSGRQFSNSRSEMNVSTLELGDSALYLCASSSSGGSTEAFFGQGTRLTVV.

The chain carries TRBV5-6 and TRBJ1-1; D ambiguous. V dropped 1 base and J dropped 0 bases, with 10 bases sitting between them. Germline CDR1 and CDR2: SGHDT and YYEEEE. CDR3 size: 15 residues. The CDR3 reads CASSLRQAMNTEAFF. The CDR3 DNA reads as TGTGCCAGCAGCTTGAGGCAGGCGATGAACACTGAAGCTTTCTTT.

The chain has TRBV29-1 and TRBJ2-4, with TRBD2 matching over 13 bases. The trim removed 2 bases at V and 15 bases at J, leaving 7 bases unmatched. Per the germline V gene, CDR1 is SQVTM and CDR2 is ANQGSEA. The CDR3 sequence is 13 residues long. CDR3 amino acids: CSVETLAGGTGYF. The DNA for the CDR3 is TGCAGCGTTGAAACACTAGCGGGGGGGACGGGGTACTTC.

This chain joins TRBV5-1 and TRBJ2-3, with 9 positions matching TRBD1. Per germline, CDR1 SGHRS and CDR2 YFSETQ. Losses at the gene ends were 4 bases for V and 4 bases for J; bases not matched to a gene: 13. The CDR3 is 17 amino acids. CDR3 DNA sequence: TGCGCCAGCAGCCCAGCCGGCGGGACAGGGCGCGCAGATACGCAGTATTTT. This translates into CASSPAGGTGRADTQYF.

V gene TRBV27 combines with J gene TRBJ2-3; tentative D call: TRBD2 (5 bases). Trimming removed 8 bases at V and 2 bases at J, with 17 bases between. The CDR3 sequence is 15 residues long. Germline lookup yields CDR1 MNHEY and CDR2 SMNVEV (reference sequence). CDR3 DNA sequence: TGTGCCAGCGGAGTGGGCGGGTCTTACACAGATACGCAGTATTTT. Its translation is CASGVGGSYTDTQYF.

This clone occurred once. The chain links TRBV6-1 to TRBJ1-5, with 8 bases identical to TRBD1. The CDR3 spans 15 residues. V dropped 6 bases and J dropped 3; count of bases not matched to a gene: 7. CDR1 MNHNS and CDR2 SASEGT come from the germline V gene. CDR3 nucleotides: TGTGCCAGCAGGATCGACAGGGGCCCCAATCAGCCCCAGCATTTT. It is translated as CASRIDRGPNQPQHF.

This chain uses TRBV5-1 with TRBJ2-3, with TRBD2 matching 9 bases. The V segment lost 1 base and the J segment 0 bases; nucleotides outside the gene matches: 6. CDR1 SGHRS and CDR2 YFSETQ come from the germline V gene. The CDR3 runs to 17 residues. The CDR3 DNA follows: TGCGCCAGCAGCTTGCCCGAGACTAGCGGTAGCACAGATACGCAGTATTTT. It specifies CASSLPETSGSTDTQYF.

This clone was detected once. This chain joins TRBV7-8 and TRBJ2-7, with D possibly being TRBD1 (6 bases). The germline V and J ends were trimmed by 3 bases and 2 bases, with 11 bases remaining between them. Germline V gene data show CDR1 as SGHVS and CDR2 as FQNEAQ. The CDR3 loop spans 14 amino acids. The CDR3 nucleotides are TGTGCCAGCAGCTTCCGGACAGCTGCCTACGAGCAGTACTTC. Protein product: CASSFRTAAYEQYF.

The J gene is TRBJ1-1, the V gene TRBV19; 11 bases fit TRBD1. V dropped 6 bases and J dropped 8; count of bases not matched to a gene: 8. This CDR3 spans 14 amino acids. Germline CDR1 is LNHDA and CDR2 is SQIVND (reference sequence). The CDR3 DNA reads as TGTGCCAGTAGCGCGGGACAGGGGGTTCCCGAAGCTTTCTTT. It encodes CASSAGQGVPEAFF.

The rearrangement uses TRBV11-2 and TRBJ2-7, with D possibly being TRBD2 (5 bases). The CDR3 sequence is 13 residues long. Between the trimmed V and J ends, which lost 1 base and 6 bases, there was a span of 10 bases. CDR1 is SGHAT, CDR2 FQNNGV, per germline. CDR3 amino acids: CASSLVRGSEQYF. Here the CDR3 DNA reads TGTGCCAGCAGCTTAGTGCGCGGGTCCGAGCAGTACTTC.

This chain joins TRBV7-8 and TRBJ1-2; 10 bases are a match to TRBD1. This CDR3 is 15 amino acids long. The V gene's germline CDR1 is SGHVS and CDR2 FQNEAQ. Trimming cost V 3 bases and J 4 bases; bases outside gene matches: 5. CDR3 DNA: TGTGCCAGCAGCTTCGGGACAGGGGTTACCTATGGCTACACCTTC. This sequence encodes CASSFGTGVTYGYTF.

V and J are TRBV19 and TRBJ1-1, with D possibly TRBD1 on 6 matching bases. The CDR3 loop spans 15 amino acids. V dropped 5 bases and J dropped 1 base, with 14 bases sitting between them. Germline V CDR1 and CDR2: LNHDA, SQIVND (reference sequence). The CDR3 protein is CASSLQGTRNTEAFF. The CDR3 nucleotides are TGTGCCAGTAGTTTACAGGGCACCAGGAACACTGAAGCTTTCTTT.